This T cell receptor beta chain comes out of a study of blood T cell repertoires in COVID-19. Overall study context: Italy, Spain and the United States were the sources of the convalescent and acute COVID-19 samples.

The V gene's germline CDR1 is SGHRS and CDR2 YFSETQ. The junction had 4 bases not matched to a gene; V was cut back by 2 bases and J by 4 bases. This CDR3 has 15 amino acids. Data came from immunoSEQ multiplex PCR; TCRdb stores just in-frame clones and leaves some out. The data contain around 94,000 clones, roughly 84% of them singletons. The sample consisted of peripheral blood. This TCR was recovered from a human donor in a cohort sampled during active COVID-19. This chain uses TRBV5-1 with TRBJ2-5; 11 positions match TRBD2. The CDR3 DNA follows: TGCGCCAGCAGCTTACTAGCGGGGGTTGGAGAGACCCAGTACTTC. Encoded protein: CASSLLAGVGETQYF. The full variable domain, its missing parts supplied by reference TRBV5-1 and TRBJ2-5, is KAGVTQTPRYLIKTRGQQVTLSCSPISGHRSVSWYQQTPGQGLQFLFEYFSETQRNKGNFPGRFSGRQFSNSRSEMNVSTLELGDSALYLCASSLLAGVGETQYFGPGTRLLVL.